These T cell receptor beta chains were read from a single sample in a study of T cell responses to AZD1222 COVID-19 vaccine. Profiling relied on immunoSEQ multiplex PCR, and the TCRdb table lists in-frame clones only, not all of them. The data contain about 49,000 clones, about three quarters of them singletons. The sequences come from peripheral blood, collected on day 0 of AZD1222 vaccination. These receptors were taken from an adult in good health. Each CDR3 is given without its conserved first and last residue.

TRBJ1-1,TRBV6-6,ASSPGQTGHTEAF
TRBJ2-1,TRBV7-2,ASSLAYNEQF
TRBJ2-2,TRBV5-1,ASSLGGGAVPYTGELF
TRBJ1-4,TRBV10-2,ASRERIAANEKLF
TRBJ2-7,TRBV18,ASSPTAGAREQY
TRBJ2-4,TRBV6-2/TRBV6-3,ASSPQMEGKY
TRBJ1-1,TRBV20-1,SASPGHMNTEAF
TRBJ2-7,TRBV28,ASNNGYEQY
TRBJ2-5,TRBV29-1,SVEGLPPPAPETQY
TRBJ2-1,TRBV12-3/TRBV12-4,ASSLMGRDEQF
TRBJ2-1,TRBV6-2/TRBV6-3,ASSYSTSSHEQF
TRBJ1-1,TRBV19,ASRGDRTSEAF
TRBJ2-2,TRBV11-3,ASSSGQGHNTGELF
TRBJ1-6,TRBV5-6,ASSDSFNSPLH
TRBJ1-1,TRBV2,ASSGSMNTEAF
TRBJ2-7,TRBV28,ASRRTGSYEQY
TRBJ1-1,TRBV5-1,ASKPMQKLDTEAF
TRBJ1-4,TRBV6-2/TRBV6-3,ASSDPGQGNEKLF
TRBJ2-7,TRBV19,ASRGDWGEQY
TRBJ2-2,TRBV12-3/TRBV12-4,ASHTGDTGELF
TRBJ1-2,TRBV19,ASSPQGVEGYT
TRBJ2-1,TRBV19,ASSIGLAHDEQF